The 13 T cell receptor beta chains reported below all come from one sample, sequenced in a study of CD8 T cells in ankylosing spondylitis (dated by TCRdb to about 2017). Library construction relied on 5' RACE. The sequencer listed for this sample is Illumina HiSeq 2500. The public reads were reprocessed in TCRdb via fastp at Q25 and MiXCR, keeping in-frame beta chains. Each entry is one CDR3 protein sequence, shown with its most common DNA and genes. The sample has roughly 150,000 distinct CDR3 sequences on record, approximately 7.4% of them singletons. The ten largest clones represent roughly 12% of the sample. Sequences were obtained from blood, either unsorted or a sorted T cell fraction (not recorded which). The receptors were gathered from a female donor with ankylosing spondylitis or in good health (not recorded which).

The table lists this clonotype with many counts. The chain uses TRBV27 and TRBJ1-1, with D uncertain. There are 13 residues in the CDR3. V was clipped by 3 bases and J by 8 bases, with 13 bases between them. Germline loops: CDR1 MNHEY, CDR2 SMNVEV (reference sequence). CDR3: CASSFGREGEAFF. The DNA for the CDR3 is TGTGCCAGCAGTTTCGGCCGGGAAGGGGAAGCTTTCTTT.

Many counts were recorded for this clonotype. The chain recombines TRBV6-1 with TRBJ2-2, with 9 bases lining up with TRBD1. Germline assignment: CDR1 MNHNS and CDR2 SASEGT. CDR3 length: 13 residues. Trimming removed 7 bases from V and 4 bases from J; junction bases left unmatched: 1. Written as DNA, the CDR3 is TGTGCCAGCAAGGACAGGGGCACCGGGGAGCTGTTTTTT. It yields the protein CASKDRGTGELFF.

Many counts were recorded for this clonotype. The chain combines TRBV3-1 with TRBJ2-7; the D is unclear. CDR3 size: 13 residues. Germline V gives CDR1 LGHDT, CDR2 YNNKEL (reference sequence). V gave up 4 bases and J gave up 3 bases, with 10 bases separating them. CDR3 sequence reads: CASSPRPDYEQYF. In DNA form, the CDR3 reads TGTGCCAGCAGCCCTCGGCCCGACTACGAGCAGTACTTC.

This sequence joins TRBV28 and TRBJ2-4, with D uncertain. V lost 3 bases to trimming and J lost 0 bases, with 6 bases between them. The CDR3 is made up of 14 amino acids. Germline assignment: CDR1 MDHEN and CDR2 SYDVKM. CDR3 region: CASSFSLAKNIQYF. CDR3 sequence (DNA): TGTGCCAGCAGTTTTTCATTAGCCAAAAACATTCAGTACTTC.

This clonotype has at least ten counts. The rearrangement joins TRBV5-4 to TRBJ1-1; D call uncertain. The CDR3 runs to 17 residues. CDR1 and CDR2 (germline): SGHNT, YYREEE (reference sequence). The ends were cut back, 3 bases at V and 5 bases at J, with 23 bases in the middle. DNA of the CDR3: TGTGCCAGCAGCTCATCTGGGAGCTTTTTTCGAGTAACTGAAGCTTTCTTT. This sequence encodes CASSSSGSFFRVTEAFF.

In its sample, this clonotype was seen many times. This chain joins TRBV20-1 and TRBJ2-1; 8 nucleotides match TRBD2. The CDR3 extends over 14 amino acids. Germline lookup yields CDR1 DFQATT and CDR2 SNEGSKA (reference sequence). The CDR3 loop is CSPSEAGGRDEQFF. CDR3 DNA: TGCAGCCCCTCGGAGGCGGGGGGAAGGGATGAGCAGTTCTTC.

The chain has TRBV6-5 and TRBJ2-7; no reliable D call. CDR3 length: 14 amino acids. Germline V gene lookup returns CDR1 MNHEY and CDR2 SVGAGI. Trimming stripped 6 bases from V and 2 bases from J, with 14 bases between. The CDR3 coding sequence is TGTGCCAGCAGCACCCTAAGGCCCACCTACGAGCAGTACTTC. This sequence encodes CASSTLRPTYEQYF.

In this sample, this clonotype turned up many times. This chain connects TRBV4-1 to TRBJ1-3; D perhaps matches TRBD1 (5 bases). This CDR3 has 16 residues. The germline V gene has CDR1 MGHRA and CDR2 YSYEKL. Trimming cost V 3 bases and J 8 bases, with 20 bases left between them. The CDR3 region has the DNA TGCGCCAGCAGCCAGGCTACGGGACGGGGGTTCGACACCATATATTTT. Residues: CASSQATGRGFDTIYF.

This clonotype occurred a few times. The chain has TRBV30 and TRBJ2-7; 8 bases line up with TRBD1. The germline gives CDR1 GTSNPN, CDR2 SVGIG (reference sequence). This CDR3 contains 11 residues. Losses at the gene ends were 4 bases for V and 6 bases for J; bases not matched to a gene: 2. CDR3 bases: TGTGCCTGGAAAACAGGGGGCGAGCAGTACTTC. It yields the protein CAWKTGGEQYF.

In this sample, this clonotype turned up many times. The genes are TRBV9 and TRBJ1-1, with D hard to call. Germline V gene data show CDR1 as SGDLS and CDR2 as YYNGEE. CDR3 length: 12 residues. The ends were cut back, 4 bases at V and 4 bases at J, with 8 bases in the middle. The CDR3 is CASSPSLTEAFF. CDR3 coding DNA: TGTGCCAGCAGCCCTAGCCTCACTGAAGCTTTCTTT.

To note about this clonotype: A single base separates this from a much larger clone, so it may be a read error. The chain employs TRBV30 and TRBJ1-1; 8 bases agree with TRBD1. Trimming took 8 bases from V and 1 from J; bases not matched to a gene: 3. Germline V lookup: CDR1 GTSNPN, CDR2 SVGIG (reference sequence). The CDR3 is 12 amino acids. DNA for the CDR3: TGTGCCGGCAGGGGGCCGAACACTGAAGCTTTCTTT. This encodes CAGRGPNTEAFF.

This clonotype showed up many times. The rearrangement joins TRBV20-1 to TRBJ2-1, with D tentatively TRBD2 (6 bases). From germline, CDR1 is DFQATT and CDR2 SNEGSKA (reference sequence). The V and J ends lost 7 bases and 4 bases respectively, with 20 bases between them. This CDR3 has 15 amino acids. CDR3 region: CSVGGRQWKYNEQFF. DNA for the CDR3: TGCAGTGTAGGAGGGAGACAGTGGAAATACAATGAGCAGTTCTTC.

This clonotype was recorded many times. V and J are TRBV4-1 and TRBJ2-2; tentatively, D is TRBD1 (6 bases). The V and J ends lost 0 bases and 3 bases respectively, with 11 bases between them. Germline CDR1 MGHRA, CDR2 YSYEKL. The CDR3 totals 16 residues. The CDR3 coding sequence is TGCGCCAGCAGCCAAGAGCAGGGGAAAGACACCGGGGAGCTGTTTTTT. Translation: CASSQEQGKDTGELFF.